A single T cell receptor beta chain is shown here with its context. The sample originates from a study of blood T cell repertoires in COVID-19. Study-wide background: COVID-19 samples from acute and convalescent phases originated in the United States, Italy and Spain. In each case, the material was cDNA or gDNA derived from T cells, B-cell-depleted T cells, or PBMCs.

The CDR3 is made up of 14 amino acids. The ends lost 4 bases at V and 8 bases at J; junction bases unmatched: 6. CDR1 MGHRA and CDR2 YSYEKL come from the germline V gene. Patients in Seattle were enrolled during active infection, then followed longitudinally. Original handling: Quantification of nucleated cells was approximated via reference gene primer amplification. Some clones are missing from TCRdb's copy, which holds only in-frame ones; the method was immunoSEQ multiplex PCR. That table furnishes V, J and clone size, whereas the DNA furnished D and trimming. The data show some 140,000 clones, roughly 84% seen once.

The sequenced material came from peripheral blood. This rearrangement joins TRBV4-1 to TRBJ1-4, with 8 bases lining up with TRBD1. The origin of this receptor is a woman aged 60-75 years with COVID-19, enrolled during active disease. CDR3 sequence (DNA): TGCGCCAGCAGCCCGGACAGGGAGGGAGAAAAACTGTTTTTT. Protein sequence: CASSPDREGEKLFF.